This T cell receptor (beta chain) was profiled in a study of read filtering for tumor transcriptome and immune sequencing. V was shortened by 2 bases and J by 8 bases, with 16 bases between the two germline ends. The CDR3 consists of 15 residues. Germline V gene data show CDR1 as MNHEY and CDR2 as SVGEGT. The sample holds many counts of this clonotype. Molecular barcoded adaptors covering alpha/delta and beta/gamma chains were used on about 0.4 ug RNA. TCRdb reanalysed the reads using MiXCR and keeps one entry per CDR3 protein. The data show 40,000 to 50,000 distinct CDR3 sequences, roughly 13% seen once.

The TCR comes from a donor aged 40 or over with multiple myeloma. J is TRBJ2-4 and V is TRBV6-2 or TRBV6-3, with D hard to call. Sequencing input: a population of CD138-negative cells sorted from bone marrow. CDR3 sequence: CASSYLDGPSDIQYF. For the CDR3, the DNA is TGTGCCAGCAGTTACCTGGACGGTCCCTCGGACATTCAGTACTTC.